Below are 22 T cell receptor beta chains sequenced from a single sample in a study of beta chain features in type 1 diabetes. Study observations and caveats: The study found moderately but significantly shorter TCRB CDR3s in all four CD4+ subsets of Type 1 diabetes patients.

These receptors are not linked to any known antigen. Of the isolated RNA, all was reverse transcribed, and so the sequenced material was expressed TCRB transcripts. The repertoire was sequenced with immunoSEQ multiplex PCR; TCRdb's copy has only in-frame clones and lacks some. Of about 150,000 clones in the sample, 10% are singletons; the top ten hold more than 0.45%. The specimen was central memory CD4+ T cells from blood. These receptors came from a man aged 25-45 years with type 1 diabetes.

V usage is TRBV7-2 and J usage is TRBJ2-7, with D maybe TRBD2 (5 bases). CDR3 length: 15 amino acids. V was shortened by 5 bases and J by 0 bases, with 14 bases between the two germline ends. Looked up from germline, CDR1 is SGHTA and CDR2 is FQGNSA. CDR3 DNA: TGTGCCAGCAGCCACACTAGTATAGACTCCTACGAGCAGTACTTC. Encoded protein: CASSHTSIDSYEQYF.

This clone has just a few counts. V gene TRBV4-2 combines with J gene TRBJ1-2, with D tentatively TRBD1 (6 bases). CDR3 length: 14 amino acids. Germline values: CDR1 LGHNA, CDR2 YNFKEQ. V was clipped by 0 bases and J by 8 bases, with 13 bases between them. Here the CDR3 DNA reads TGTGCCAGCAGCCAAGAACAGGGAAGAGGCGGCTACACCTTC. This codes for CASSQEQGRGGYTF.

This clone occurred a few times. The chain joins TRBV6-6 to TRBJ1-4; TRBD1 agrees at 8 bases. The germline V gene has CDR1 MNHNY and CDR2 SVGAGI (reference sequence). This CDR3 region has 15 residues. V dropped 2 bases and J dropped 6; count of bases not matched to a gene: 5. Here the CDR3 reads CASSYGQGADEKLFF. CDR3 DNA: TGTGCCAGCAGTTACGGCCAGGGGGCTGATGAAAAACTGTTTTTT.

There are many counts of this clone. The chain joins TRBV15 to TRBJ2-7, with 11 bases lining up with TRBD2. The V and J ends lost 1 base and 0 bases, in that order; junction bases with no gene match: 2. The germline CDR1 and CDR2 sequences are LNHNV and YYDKDF (reference sequence). The CDR3 extends over 16 amino acids. CDR3 amino acids: CATSRGGLAGSYEQYF. CDR3 sequence (DNA): TGTGCCACCAGCAGAGGTGGACTAGCGGGCTCCTACGAGCAGTACTTC.

The chain employs TRBV4-2 and TRBJ1-4, with 7 bases identical to TRBD1. Germline CDR1 and CDR2: LGHNA and YNFKEQ. The length of the CDR3 is 16 residues. The ends lost 3 bases at V and 8 bases at J; junction bases unmatched: 12. In DNA form, the CDR3 reads TGTGCCAGCAGCCAGGGGCGACAGGGTTTAATGGAAAAACTGTTTTTT. As protein: CASSQGRQGLMEKLFF.

The rearrangement joins TRBV5-1 to TRBJ2-2; D call uncertain. CDR1 SGHRS and CDR2 YFSETQ come from the germline V gene. The CDR3 covers 12 residues. The V end was cut by 1 base, the J end by 5 bases, with 3 bases between. The CDR3 sequence: CASSLTTGELFF. Written as DNA, the CDR3 is TGCGCCAGCAGCTTGACAACCGGGGAGCTGTTTTTT.

The chain uses TRBV28 and TRBJ1-1, with 7 bases aligning to TRBD1. Per germline, CDR1 MDHEN and CDR2 SYDVKM. Trimming took 4 bases from V and 5 from J; bases not matched to a gene: 4. The CDR3 loop spans 13 amino acids. CDR3 in DNA: TGTGCCAGCAGTTCAGGGGGTTGGACTGAAGCTTTCTTT. This gives the protein CASSSGGWTEAFF.

This chain connects TRBV6-5 to TRBJ2-1, with 11 bases lining up with TRBD2. This CDR3 is built from 16 residues. CDR1 is MNHEY, CDR2 SVGAGI, per germline. V lost 4 bases and J lost 7; bases outside the gene matches: 9. The CDR3 is CASSSQTSGRINEQFF. DNA for the CDR3: TGTGCCAGCAGTTCCCAAACTAGCGGGAGAATAAATGAGCAGTTCTTC.

This clone was seen more than once but under ten times. The chain carries TRBV6-6 and TRBJ2-6; the D gene is possibly TRBD2 (6 bases). The germline CDR1 and CDR2 sequences are MNHNY and SVGAGI (reference sequence). CDR3 length equals 13 residues. Trimming removed 4 bases from V and 13 bases from J, with 14 bases in between. The CDR3 nucleotides read TGTGCCAGCAGTTCAGGGACTGCGGTTGTCCTGACTTTC. Amino acids: CASSSGTAVVLTF.

The gene calls are TRBV7-8 and TRBJ1-5, with TRBD1 matching 9 bases. The CDR3 loop spans 17 amino acids. J lost 0 bases, V lost 5 bases, and 8 bases had no gene match. Germline V lookup: CDR1 SGHVS, CDR2 FQNEAQ. DNA of the CDR3: TGTGCCAGCAGCCTCGGACAGGGGAGGAATAGCAATCAGCCCCAGCATTTT. Its translation: CASSLGQGRNSNQPQHF.

This clone turned up a few times. Distinct nucleotide sequences in the sample also encode this CDR3. V usage is TRBV5-1 and J usage is TRBJ2-1; TRBD2 might be the D (6 bases). CDR1 is SGHRS and CDR2 is YFSETQ in the germline V gene. V gave up 6 bases and J gave up 3 bases, with 13 bases separating them. The CDR3 contains 14 residues. In DNA, the CDR3 is TGCGCCAGCAACGGGGGAGACAGCTACAATGAGCAGTTCTTC. Encoded protein: CASNGGDSYNEQFF.

The CDR3 loop reads CASSPATSRIYEQYF. The CDR3 nucleotides are TGTGCCAGTAGCCCGGCGACTAGCCGGATCTACGAGCAGTACTTC. This chain uses TRBV19 with TRBJ2-7; 7 bases align to TRBD2. Germline trimming cut 6 bases from V and 3 bases from J; bases unmatched to any gene: 11. This CDR3 has 15 residues. Germline V CDR1 and CDR2: LNHDA, SQIVND (reference sequence).

The chain employs TRBV18 and TRBJ1-1; 7 nucleotides align to TRBD1. In germline, CDR1 is KGHSH, CDR2 LQKENI. This CDR3 has 13 amino acids. V lost 6 bases to trimming and J lost 6 bases; unmatched junction nucleotides: 7. The CDR3 nucleotides read TGTGCCAGCTCCCAAGGAACAGGGGCTGAAGCTTTCTTT. It encodes CASSQGTGAEAFF.

This clone was recorded a few times. The rearrangement uses TRBV10-3 and TRBJ2-3; D unresolved. Germline CDR1 and CDR2: ENHRY and SYGVKD. The CDR3 sequence is 16 residues long. The V end lost 4 bases, the J end lost 0 bases, and 14 bases lay between the germline ends. The CDR3 protein is CAISGEGSSSTDTQYF. The CDR3 DNA reads TGTGCCATCAGTGGTGAAGGTAGCTCCAGCACAGATACGCAGTATTTT.

The chain is built from TRBV28 and TRBJ1-1, with TRBD1 matching 10 bases. Germline V CDR1 and CDR2: MDHEN, SYDVKM. There are 17 residues in the CDR3. After removal of 2 bases from V and 5 bases from J, the junction contained 11 bases not matched to a gene. CDR3 coding DNA: TGTGCCAGCAGTTTACCCGACAGGGGGCGGTTAAGGACTGAAGCTTTCTTT. Its protein is CASSLPDRGRLRTEAFF.

J is TRBJ2-5 and V is TRBV28; D possibly corresponds to TRBD2 (5 bases). This CDR3 has 15 residues. Germline CDR1 MDHEN, CDR2 SYDVKM. Trimming removed 5 bases at V and 5 bases at J, with 18 bases between. This CDR3 is CASSPPSGPRETQYF. In nucleotides, the CDR3 is TGTGCCAGCAGTCCACCAAGCGGTCCCCGGGAGACCCAGTACTTC.

This clone has just one count. This chain connects TRBV19 to TRBJ2-1; tentatively, D is TRBD2 (6 bases). Germline V gene sequence: CDR1 LNHDA, CDR2 SQIVND (reference sequence). Trimming took 2 bases from V and 5 from J, leaving 10 bases between them. The CDR3 is 14 amino acids. The CDR3 DNA reads as TGTGCCAGTAGTATAAAGGGCGGGGACAATGAGCAGTTCTTC. This gives the protein CASSIKGGDNEQFF.

V is TRBV9 and J is TRBJ2-5; perhaps TRBD1 as D (6 bases). There are 14 residues in the CDR3. The V gene's germline CDR1 is SGDLS and CDR2 YYNGEE. Between the trimmed V and J ends, which lost 4 bases and 3 bases, there was a span of 13 bases. The CDR3, as DNA: TGTGCCAGCAGCCGCTCGGACAGCGAAGAGACCCAGTACTTC. It encodes CASSRSDSEETQYF.

The table lists this clone with a few counts. The chain employs TRBV9 and TRBJ1-4, with 11 bases identical to TRBD1. This CDR3 comprises 15 residues. Germline CDR1 reads SGDLS; CDR2 reads YYNGEE. V shed 4 bases, J shed 7 bases, and the junction held 6 bases outside the gene matches. CDR3 in amino acids: CASSRTGGASEKLFF. In nucleotides, the CDR3 is TGTGCCAGCAGCCGGACAGGGGGCGCAAGTGAAAAACTGTTTTTT.

The chain combines TRBV28 with TRBJ1-1; perhaps TRBD1 as D (6 bases). The CDR3 consists of 14 residues. Germline V gene data show CDR1 as MDHEN and CDR2 as SYDVKM. Trimming removed 2 bases from V and 4 bases from J, with 11 bases in between. The CDR3 sequence is CASSLQGLSTEAFF. CDR3 DNA sequence: TGTGCCAGCAGTTTACAGGGGTTGAGCACTGAAGCTTTCTTT.

This clone has a handful of counts. The CDR3 coding sequence is TGTGCCAGCAGCCAGCTAGGGCGGGGCAATGAGCAGTTCTTC. Translated: CASSQLGRGNEQFF. The chain links TRBV11-2 to TRBJ2-1, with D possibly being TRBD2 (6 bases). The CDR3 covers 14 residues. Per germline, CDR1 SGHAT and CDR2 FQNNGV. The V and J ends lost 5 bases and 6 bases respectively, with 14 bases between them.

The chain recombines TRBV28 with TRBJ2-3; 7 bases fit TRBD2. Germline V gives CDR1 MDHEN, CDR2 SYDVKM. The V segment lost 1 base and the J segment 4 bases; nucleotides outside the gene matches: 5. The CDR3 is 15 residues long. CDR3 in DNA: TGTGCCAGCAGTTTATCCCGCGGGAGTGCAGATACGCAGTATTTT. This translates into CASSLSRGSADTQYF.